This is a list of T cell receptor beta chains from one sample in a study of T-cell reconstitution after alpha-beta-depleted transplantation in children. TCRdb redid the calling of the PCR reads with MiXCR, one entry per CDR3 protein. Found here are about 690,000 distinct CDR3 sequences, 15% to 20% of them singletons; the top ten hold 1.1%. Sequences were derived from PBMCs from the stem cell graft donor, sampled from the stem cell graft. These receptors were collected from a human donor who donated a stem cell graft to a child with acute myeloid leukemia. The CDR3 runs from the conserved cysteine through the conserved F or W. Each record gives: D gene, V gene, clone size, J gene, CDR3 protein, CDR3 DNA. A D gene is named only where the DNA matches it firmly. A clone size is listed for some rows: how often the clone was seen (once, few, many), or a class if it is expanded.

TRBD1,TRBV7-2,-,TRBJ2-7,CASSFRDRDSYEQYF,TGTGCCAGCAGCTTCCGGGACAGGGACTCATACGAGCAGTACTTC
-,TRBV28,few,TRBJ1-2,CASSARGGLGYGYTF,TGTGCCAGCAGTGCCCGGGGTGGCCTTGGCTATGGCTACACCTTC
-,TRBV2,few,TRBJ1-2,CASSEWGRGYTF,TGTGCCAGCAGTGAATGGGGTCGTGGCTACACCTTC
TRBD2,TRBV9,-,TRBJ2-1,CASSVGGRSGGDFYNEQFF,TGTGCCAGCAGCGTAGGGGGAAGGAGCGGGGGGGATTTCTACAATGAGCAGTTCTTC
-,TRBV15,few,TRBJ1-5,CATSREAGRGQPQHF,TGTGCCACCAGCAGAGAGGCAGGGCGCGGACAGCCCCAGCATTTT
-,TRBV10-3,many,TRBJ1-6,CAISRDGDSPLHF,TGTGCCATCAGCCGGGACGGGGATTCACCCCTCCACTTT
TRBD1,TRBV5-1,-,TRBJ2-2,CASSLRRTGGQNTGELFF,TGCGCCAGCAGCTTAAGGCGGACAGGGGGCCAGAACACCGGGGAGCTGTTTTTT
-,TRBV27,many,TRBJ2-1,CASRSYNEQFF,TGTGCCAGCAGATCCTACAATGAGCAGTTCTTC
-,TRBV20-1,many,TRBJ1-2,CSAGSYGYTF,TGCAGTGCAGGGTCGTATGGCTACACCTTC
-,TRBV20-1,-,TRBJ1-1,CSAGSGTMNTEAFF,TGCAGTGCAGGGTCGGGTACGATGAACACTGAAGCTTTCTTT
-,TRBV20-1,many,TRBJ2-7,CSARTGAGAYEQYF,TGCAGTGCTAGGACGGGGGCGGGGGCCTACGAGCAGTACTTC
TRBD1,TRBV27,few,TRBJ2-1,CASSLTGGDYNEQFF,TGTGCCAGCAGTTTGACAGGGGGCGATTACAATGAGCAGTTCTTC
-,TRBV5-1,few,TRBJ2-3,CASSLDYLPTDTQYF,TGCGCCAGCAGCTTGGACTATCTCCCCACAGATACGCAGTATTTT
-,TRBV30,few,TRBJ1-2,CAWSVDYLSYGYTF,TGTGCCTGGAGTGTAGACTACTTATCATACGGCTACACCTTC
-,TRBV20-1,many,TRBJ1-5,CSARASYNQPQHF,TGCAGTGCTAGGGCCTCCTACAATCAGCCCCAGCATTTT
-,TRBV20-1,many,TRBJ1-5,CSARDWTGGADQPQHF,TGCAGTGCTAGAGATTGGACGGGGGGCGCGGATCAGCCCCAGCATTTT